The 22 T cell receptor beta chains in this list originate from one sample, sequenced in a study of T-cell memory formation after mild COVID-19. TCRdb called the 5' RACE reads again in MiXCR, with one record for every CDR3 protein. The table lists around 370,000 distinct CDR3 sequences, under 25% of them singletons. The sequencing input was PBMCs or a T cell subset sorted from them (not recorded which). All receptors come from an adult woman who had mild COVID-19 (a few samples of this study predate the infection). Cell type and time point are not known.

The V gene is TRBV18, the J gene TRBJ2-1, with 10 bases aligning to TRBD1. The CDR3 has 15 amino acids. Looked up from germline, CDR1 is KGHSH and CDR2 is LQKENI. Germline trimming cut 3 bases from V and 7 bases from J; bases unmatched to any gene: 6. DNA of the CDR3: TGTGCCAGCTCACCTGGGACAGGGGTAAGAAATGAGCAGTTCTTC. Translating gives CASSPGTGVRNEQFF.

This clonotype was counted only a few times. This chain uses TRBV4-3 with TRBJ2-2; a weak D match, TRBD2 (5 bases). This CDR3 spans 14 amino acids. CDR1 and CDR2 (germline): LGHNA, YSLEER. V lost 1 base and J 5 bases, leaving 8 bases between the germline ends. The CDR3, as DNA: TGCGCCAGCAGCCAAGTAGCGCGGACCGGGGAGCTGTTTTTT. Translation: CASSQVARTGELFF.

This chain uses TRBV20-1 with TRBJ1-5; the match to TRBD1 covers 8 bases. The J segment lost 0 bases and the V segment lost 5 bases, leaving 3 bases of the junction unmatched. The germline gives CDR1 DFQATT, CDR2 SNEGSKA (reference sequence). The CDR3 spans 14 residues. The CDR3 protein is CSAQGQASNQPQHF. Written as DNA, the CDR3 is TGCAGTGCTCAGGGACAGGCTAGCAATCAGCCCCAGCATTTT.

The V gene is TRBV2, the J gene TRBJ2-2; D possibly matches TRBD1 or TRBD2 (5 bases each). The germline CDR1 and CDR2 sequences are SNHLY and FYNNEI. The CDR3 extends over 14 amino acids. Trimming shortened V by 3 bases and J by 2 bases, and 7 bases separated the two germline ends. CDR3 region: CASSDGTNTGELFF. The CDR3 bases are TGTGCCAGCAGTGATGGGACCAACACCGGGGAGCTGTTTTTT.

There are a few counts of this clonotype. The rearrangement joins TRBV20-1 to TRBJ2-7; TRBD2 is a possible D gene (6 bases). The CDR3 extends over 12 amino acids. The V end lost 1 base, the J end lost 4 bases, and 8 bases lay between the germline ends. Germline V CDR1 and CDR2: DFQATT, SNEGSKA (reference sequence). The CDR3 region is CSARVSGYEQYF. Written as DNA, the CDR3 is TGCAGTGCTAGAGTTAGCGGTTACGAGCAGTACTTC.

This chain connects TRBV12-3 or TRBV12-4 to TRBJ2-2; no reliable D call. The V end was cut by 6 bases, the J end by 0 bases, with 14 bases between. The CDR3 sequence is 16 residues long. The CDR3 DNA reads TGTGCCAGCAGCCCCCCCCAGACGACGAACACCGGGGAGCTGTTTTTT. Its protein is CASSPPQTTNTGELFF.

This clonotype showed up many times. The chain joins TRBV20-1 to TRBJ2-1; D tentatively reads TRBD1 or TRBD2 (5 bases each). The V gene's germline CDR1 is DFQATT and CDR2 SNEGSKA (reference sequence). This CDR3 is 12 amino acids long. V was clipped by 7 bases and J by 6 bases, with 13 bases between them. The CDR3 nucleotides read TGCAGTGGACCGGGACCGATCAATGAGCAGTTCTTC. It encodes CSGPGPINEQFF.

This clonotype was counted between two and nine times. V gene TRBV5-1 combines with J gene TRBJ2-7; no definite D call. The CDR3 covers 12 residues. Between the trimmed V and J ends, which lost 1 base and 7 bases, there was a span of 9 bases. Germline CDR1 SGHRS, CDR2 YFSETQ. CDR3 nucleotide sequence: TGCGCCAGCAGCTTGAGCCAAGGGGAGCAGTACTTC. Its translation is CASSLSQGEQYF.

This chain links TRBV2 with TRBJ2-7; 9 positions match TRBD2. The ends lost 1 base at V and 6 bases at J; junction bases unmatched: 10. Germline CDR1 reads SNHLY; CDR2 reads FYNNEI. CDR3 length: 16 amino acids. The CDR3 protein is CASSEGASGMIGEQYF. CDR3 DNA: TGTGCCAGCAGTGAAGGGGCTAGCGGGATGATAGGCGAGCAGTACTTC. The variable domain in full, with the rest retrieved from reference TRBV2 and TRBJ2-7, is EPEVTQTPSHQVTQMGQEVILRCVPISNHLYFYWYRQILGQKVEFLVSFYNNEISEKSEIFDDQFSVERPDGSNFTLKIRSTKLEDSAMYFCASSEGASGMIGEQYFGPGTRLTVT.

The chain is built from TRBV4-2 and TRBJ2-7, with TRBD1 matching over 9 bases. The V gene end was trimmed by 1 base and the J gene end by 5 bases; junction bases not matched to a gene: 3. The CDR3 is made up of 14 amino acids. Germline V CDR1 and CDR2: LGHNA, YNFKEQ. Here the CDR3 DNA reads TGTGCCAGCAGCCAAGGACAGGGGGTTGACGAGCAGTACTTC. Residues: CASSQGQGVDEQYF.

This chain connects TRBV19 to TRBJ1-1; D uncertain. The CDR3 extends over 13 amino acids. V was clipped by 4 bases and J by 1 base, with 7 bases between them. The V gene's germline CDR1 is LNHDA and CDR2 SQIVND (reference sequence). CDR3 bases: TGTGCCAGTAGTAAACAACCGAACACTGAAGCTTTCTTT. Its translation is CASSKQPNTEAFF.

This clonotype appeared a few times. This rearrangement joins TRBV11-2 to TRBJ2-1, with 9 bases aligning to TRBD1. The CDR3 spans 14 residues. Germline V lookup: CDR1 SGHAT, CDR2 FQNNGV. V was pared by 5 bases and J by 7 bases, with 6 bases of the junction left unmatched. The CDR3 loop is CASSPGTGRNEQFF. Written as DNA, the CDR3 is TGTGCCAGCAGCCCCGGGACAGGGAGAAATGAGCAGTTCTTC.

The table lists this clonotype with a few counts. The gene calls are TRBV5-1 and TRBJ2-7, with D tentatively TRBD1 (5 bases). V was shortened by 4 bases and J by 2 bases, with 16 bases between the two germline ends. The germline CDR1 and CDR2 sequences are SGHRS and YFSETQ. The CDR3 covers 15 residues. In nucleotides, the CDR3 is TGCGCCAGCAGCCATGACAGTTGGGGTACCTACGAGCAGTACTTC. Translating it yields CASSHDSWGTYEQYF.

This clonotype was seen at least ten times. This chain links TRBV6-2 or TRBV6-3 with TRBJ2-1; 10 bases align to TRBD2. Per the germline V gene, CDR1 is MNHEY and CDR2 is SVGEGT. Trimming took 2 bases from V and 4 from J; bases not matched to a gene: 8. This CDR3 region has 17 residues. DNA for the CDR3: TGTGCCAGCAGTTACGCTAGCGGGAGTCTTCCTTACAATGAGCAGTTCTTC. Amino acid sequence: CASSYASGSLPYNEQFF.

The rearrangement uses TRBV29-1 and TRBJ2-7, with 8 nucleotides matching TRBD2. The V and J ends lost 4 bases and 9 bases, in that order; junction bases with no gene match: 11. Per the germline V gene, CDR1 is SQVTM and CDR2 is ANQGSEA. This CDR3 spans 13 amino acids. CDR3 in amino acids: CSVVISGTAGQYF. The CDR3 DNA follows: TGCAGCGTTGTAATTAGCGGGACCGCGGGGCAGTACTTC.

The gene calls are TRBV6-1 and TRBJ2-6; 8 bases line up with TRBD1. This CDR3 region has 16 residues. CDR1 and CDR2 from the germline V gene are MNHNS and SASEGT. The junction had 6 bases not matched to a gene; V was cut back by 8 bases and J by 0 bases. In DNA, the CDR3 is TGTGCCAGCCAGGGACAGGCGACCTCTGGGGCCAACGTCCTGACTTTC. Translation gives CASQGQATSGANVLTF.

This clonotype was observed many times. The V call is TRBV7-8, the J call TRBJ2-5; 7 bases agree with TRBD1. This CDR3 has 14 residues. CDR1 and CDR2 (germline): SGHVS, FQNEAQ. The trim removed 5 bases at V and 1 base at J, leaving 4 bases unmatched. Here the CDR3 DNA reads TGTGCCAGCAGCCGACAGGGAGCCCAAGAGACCCAGTACTTC. Translating gives CASSRQGAQETQYF.

V gene TRBV7-4 combines with J gene TRBJ2-7, with 8 bases aligning to TRBD1. Germline CDR1 reads SGHVT; CDR2 reads SQSDAQ. There are 14 residues in the CDR3. The V gene end was trimmed by 3 bases and the J gene end by 6 bases; junction bases not matched to a gene: 7. The CDR3 DNA is TGTGCCAGCAGCTTGTGGACAGGGCTCGGCGAGCAGTACTTC. It yields the protein CASSLWTGLGEQYF.

This clonotype was counted only a few times. V is TRBV11-2 and J is TRBJ2-2, with TRBD2 matching over 8 bases. The ends lost 1 base at V and 4 bases at J; junction bases unmatched: 5. Germline V gene data show CDR1 as SGHAT and CDR2 as FQNNGV. There are 16 residues in the CDR3. The CDR3 DNA reads as TGTGCCAGCAGCTTAGGGACTAGCTGGAGCACCGGGGAGCTGTTTTTT. This encodes CASSLGTSWSTGELFF.

This clonotype was seen only a few times. The V gene is TRBV3-1, the J gene TRBJ2-4, with D perhaps being TRBD1 or TRBD2 (5 bases each). This CDR3 is built from 13 residues. CDR1 LGHDT and CDR2 YNNKEL come from the germline V gene (reference sequence). V lost 3 bases, J lost 7 bases, and 10 bases lay in between. The CDR3 bases are TGTGCCAGCAGCCAGGGGACCTCTAACATTCAGTACTTC. Its protein is CASSQGTSNIQYF.

The V and J genes are TRBV24-1 and TRBJ2-2; D gene uncertain. Germline CDR1 and CDR2: KGHDR and SFDVKD. Trimming shortened V by 7 bases and J by 1 base, and 3 bases separated the two germline ends. This CDR3 comprises 12 residues. CDR3 coding DNA: TGTGCCACCAGCGAGAACACCGGGGAGCTGTTTTTT. Residues: CATSENTGELFF.

The gene calls are TRBV7-9 and TRBJ1-1; 7 nucleotides align to TRBD1. The CDR3 is 15 residues long. In germline, CDR1 is SEHNR, CDR2 FQNEAQ (reference sequence). V lost 0 bases, J lost 6 bases, and 7 bases stayed unmatched. In DNA form, the CDR3 reads TGTGCCAGCAGCTTAGCTTCGACAGGGAGTGCTGAAGCTTTCTTT. It encodes CASSLASTGSAEAFF.